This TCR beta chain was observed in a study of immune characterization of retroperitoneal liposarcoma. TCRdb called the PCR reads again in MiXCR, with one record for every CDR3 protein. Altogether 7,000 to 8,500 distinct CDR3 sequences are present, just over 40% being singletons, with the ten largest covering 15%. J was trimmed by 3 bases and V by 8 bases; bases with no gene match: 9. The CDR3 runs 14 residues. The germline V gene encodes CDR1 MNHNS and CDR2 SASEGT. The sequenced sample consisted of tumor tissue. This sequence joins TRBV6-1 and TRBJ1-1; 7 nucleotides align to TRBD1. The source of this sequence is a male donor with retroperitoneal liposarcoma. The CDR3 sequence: CASGEQGLDTEAFF. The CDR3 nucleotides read TGTGCCAGCGGGGAACAGGGGTTGGACACTGAAGCTTTCTTT.